This entry concerns a single TCR beta chain. Other DNA sequences of this sample code for an identical CDR3. Trimming stripped 3 bases from V and 2 bases from J, with 7 bases between. This CDR3 contains 13 residues. Germline loops: CDR1 MDHEN, CDR2 SYDVKM. Clones were sequenced by immunoSEQ multiplex PCR, and TCRdb holds only the in-frame ones, with some missing. In the table there are roughly 300,000 clones, about 90% of which are singletons. This specimen comes from a study of blood T cell repertoires in COVID-19. Two negative PCRs, clearance, or symptom resolution were required of recovered Cohort 3 donors.

The chain links TRBV28 to TRBJ1-2; D is perhaps TRBD1 (5 bases). The sequence was obtained from a woman in her thirties who had recovered from COVID-19. The sample consisted of PBMCs or T cells enriched from blood (not recorded which). CDR3 in amino acids: CASSFTGNYGYTF. CDR3 nucleotides: TGTGCCAGCAGTTTTACAGGCAACTATGGCTACACCTTC.